Listed here are 5 T cell receptor beta chains from one sample, sequenced in a study of tissue T cells after allogeneic stem cell transplantation. The time point here: mouse harvest day 14 after allogeneic transplant. Mouse grafts combined 10^7 T-cell-depleted bone marrow cells with 10^6 splenic CD5+ T cells. Measured with immunoSEQ multiplex PCR; TCRdb has only the in-frame clones, and not every one. This table holds about 1,800 clones, 49% found once. The sequenced sample consisted of blood. These receptor sequences come from a female BALB/c mouse given C57BL/6 T cells with graft-versus-host disease after an allogeneic hematopoietic cell transplant.

This clone came up once. Gene names are the mouse ones. Sequencing ends 1 residue short of the CDR3 end; the germline J gene provides the rest. V gene TRBV26 combines with J gene TRBJ2-5; D call uncertain. Germline V gene data show CDR1 as KGHPV and CDR2 as FQNQEV (reference sequence). V lost 4 bases and J lost 0, with 8 bases in between. CDR3 length: 14 residues. The CDR3 bases that were read are TGTGCCAGCAGTCCTTCAATTAACCAAGACACCCAGTAC. Amino acid sequence: CASSPSINQDTQY. The CDR3, in full, reads CASSPSINQDTQYF.

By its share, this clone is medium-sized. Gene names and germline refer to mouse. The sequence runs out 1 residue before the end of the CDR3; the remainder is reconstructed from the germline J gene. The chain carries TRBV12-2 and TRBJ2-7, with 7 bases fitting TRBD2. The length of the CDR3 is 13 residues. Germline values: CDR1 SGHLS, CDR2 HYDKME. After removal of 2 bases from V and 4 bases from J, the junction contained 4 bases not matched to a gene. CDR3 bases read: TGTGCCAGCTCTCCCCACTGGGGATATGAACAGTAC. Protein: CASSPHWGYEQY. The entire CDR3 is CASSPHWGYEQYF. The full variable domain, with the rest looked up from reference TRBV12-2 and TRBJ2-7, is NSGVVQSPRYIIKGKGERSILKCIPISGHLSVAWYQQTQGQELKFFIQHYDKMERDKGNLPSRFSVQQFDDYHSEMNMSALELEDSAVYFCASSPHWGYEQYFGPGTRLTVL.

With respect to this clone: All gene names here are mouse names. The read terminates 1 residue ahead of where the CDR3 ends, so the germline J gene completes it. The rearrangement links TRBV29 to TRBJ2-5, with D tentatively TRBD1 (5 bases). This CDR3 is built from 15 residues. V gave up 6 bases and J gave up 0 bases, with 13 bases separating them. Germline lookup yields CDR1 MSHET and CDR2 SYDVDS. CDR3 in amino acids: CASSPPGFNQDTQYF. The CDR3 bases that were read are TGTGCTAGCAGCCCCCCAGGGTTTAACCAAGACACCCAGTAC.

A note on this clone: Gene names follow the mouse nomenclature. The read falls 1 residue short of the CDR3 end, and the missing part is taken from the germline J gene. The chain recombines TRBV16 with TRBJ2-3; D possibly corresponds to TRBD2 (6 bases). The V end was cut by 2 bases, the J end by 1 base, with 10 bases between. CDR1 is SGHSA and CDR2 is FRNQAP in the germline V gene. The CDR3 runs 15 residues. This chain's CDR3 is CASSLLLGGAETLYF. The sequenced CDR3 bases are TGTGCAAGCAGCTTACTCTTGGGGGGTGCAGAAACGCTGTAT.

On this clone itself: Genes here carry mouse names. Sequencing ends 1 residue short of the CDR3 end; the germline J gene provides the rest. This chain uses TRBV19 with TRBJ2-1, with D perhaps TRBD1 (6 bases). CDR1 and CDR2 (germline): FNHDT, SITEND (reference sequence). The CDR3 is 14 residues long. Between the trimmed V and J ends, which lost 4 bases and 4 bases, there was a span of 12 bases. CDR3: CASSSRDKYAEQFF. The DNA read from the CDR3 is TGTGCCAGCAGTTCTCGGGACAAATATGCTGAGCAGTTC.